Sequencing of this T cell receptor (beta chain) was carried out in a study of T cells expressing NK-cell markers. Looking at the study overall: Seven sequenced donors out of eight were HCMV-seropositive, one seronegative.

This CDR3 has 14 amino acids. The authors generated TCR beta cDNA through 5'RACE template switching with UMIs. Reanalyzing the 5' RACE reads, TCRdb keeps one entry per CDR3 protein, without DNA. The sample includes over 350,000 distinct CDR3 sequences. Sequenced input: blood T cells: a sorted CD56 or NKG2C T cell subset, CD4+ or CD8+ T cells, or bulk PBMC T cells (not recorded which). The genes are TRBV12-3 or TRBV12-4 and TRBJ1-1; TCRdb's D call, TRBD1, is unchecked because there is no DNA. The sequence derives from a woman aged 50 to 60 in good health. Here the CDR3 reads CASSETGLIAEAFF.